This T cell receptor (beta chain) originates from a study of shared T cell receptors in the human thymus. The CDR3 totals 18 residues. Germline lookup yields CDR1 MNHNS and CDR2 SASEGT. Trimming cost V 4 bases and J 4 bases, with 25 bases left between them. There are a few counts of this clone. This table comes from immunoSEQ multiplex PCR, and its TCRdb copy is limited to in-frame clones, with some not included. The data contain roughly 710,000 clones, 75% to 90% of them singletons. These sequences were also reported in another study, on human thymus T cells. That paper notes: Resections that were taken during corrective heart surgery supplied the thymus tissue.

The rearrangement uses TRBV6-1 and TRBJ1-2; weak D call: TRBD1 (5 bases). Sequencing used thymocytes. The source is a girl less than two years old with a congenital heart defect. The CDR3 region has the DNA TGTGCCAGCAGTGCTCCCGGGGACCGTGGATCGGGGGGCTATGGCTACACCTTC. Translated, it gives CASSAPGDRGSGGYGYTF.